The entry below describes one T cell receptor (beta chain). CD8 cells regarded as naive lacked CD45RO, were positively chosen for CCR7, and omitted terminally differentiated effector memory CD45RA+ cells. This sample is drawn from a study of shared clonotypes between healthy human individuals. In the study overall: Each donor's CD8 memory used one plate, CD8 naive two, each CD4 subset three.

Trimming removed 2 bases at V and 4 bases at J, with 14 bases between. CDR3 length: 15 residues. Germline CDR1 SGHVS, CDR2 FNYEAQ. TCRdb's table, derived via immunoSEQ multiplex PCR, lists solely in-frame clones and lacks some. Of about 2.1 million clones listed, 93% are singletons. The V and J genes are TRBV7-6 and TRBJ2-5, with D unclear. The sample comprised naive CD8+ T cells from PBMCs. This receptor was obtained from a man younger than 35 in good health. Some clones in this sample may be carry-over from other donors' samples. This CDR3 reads CASSLLVTAIETQYF. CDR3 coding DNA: TGTGCCAGCAGCTTATTAGTTACAGCAATAGAGACCCAGTACTTC.